This T cell receptor (beta chain) originates from a study of blood T cell repertoires in COVID-19. Libraries were prepared by immunoSEQ multiplex PCR; TCRdb keeps only in-frame clonotypes and omits some of them. The table shows about 240,000 clones, with about 88% occurring only once. The CDR3 contains 14 residues. The germline V gene encodes CDR1 MNHEY and CDR2 SVGAGI. V gave up 6 bases and J gave up 7 bases, with 18 bases separating them. J is TRBJ1-2 and V is TRBV6-5; unclear D gene. Sequenced input: peripheral blood. The clonotype was recovered from a woman aged 65 to 85 with active or convalescent COVID-19. In DNA form, the CDR3 reads TGTGCCAGCAGGGGGAGTGGCAGAGATGGTGGCTACACCTTC. Protein product: CASRGSGRDGGYTF.